This T cell receptor beta chain was sequenced during a study of blood T cell repertoires in COVID-19. The table came from immunoSEQ multiplex PCR; TCRdb's copy has only in-frame clones and leaves some out. The sample holds about 190,000 clones, around 84% seen once. This TCR derives from a man aged 25-45 years with active or convalescent COVID-19. The sample was peripheral blood.

CDR3 residues: CASGLVPTGRGYGYTF. DNA for the CDR3: TGTGCTAGTGGTTTAGTCCCGACAGGGAGAGGCTATGGCTACACCTTC. The rearrangement links TRBV12-5 to TRBJ1-2; 7 bases map to TRBD1. The CDR3 spans 16 residues. V gave up 3 bases and J gave up 4 bases; unmatched junction bases: 11. CDR1 is LGHNT and CDR2 is FRNRAP in the germline V gene.